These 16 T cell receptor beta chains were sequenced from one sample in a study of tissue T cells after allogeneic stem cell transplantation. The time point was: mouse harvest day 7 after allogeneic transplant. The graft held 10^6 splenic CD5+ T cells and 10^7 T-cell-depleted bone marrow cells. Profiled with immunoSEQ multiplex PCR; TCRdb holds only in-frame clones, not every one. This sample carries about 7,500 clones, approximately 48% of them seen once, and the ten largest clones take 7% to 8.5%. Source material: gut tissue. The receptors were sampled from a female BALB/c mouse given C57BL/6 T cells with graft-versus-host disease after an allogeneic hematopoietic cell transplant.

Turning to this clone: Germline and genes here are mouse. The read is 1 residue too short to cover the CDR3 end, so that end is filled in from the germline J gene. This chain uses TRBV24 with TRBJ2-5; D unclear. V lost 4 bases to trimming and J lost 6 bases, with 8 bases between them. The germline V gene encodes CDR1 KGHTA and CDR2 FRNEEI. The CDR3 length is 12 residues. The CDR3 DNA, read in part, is TGTGCCAGCAGTCGGACGGAGGACACCCAGTAC. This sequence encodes CASSRTEDTQY. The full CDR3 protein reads CASSRTEDTQYF.

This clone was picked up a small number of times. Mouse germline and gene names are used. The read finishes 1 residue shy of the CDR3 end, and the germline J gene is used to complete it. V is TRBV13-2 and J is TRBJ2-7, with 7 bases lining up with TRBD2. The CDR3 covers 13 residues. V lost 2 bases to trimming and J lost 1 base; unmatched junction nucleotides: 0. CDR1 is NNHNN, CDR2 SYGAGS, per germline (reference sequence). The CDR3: CASGELGSYEQYF. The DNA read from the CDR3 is TGTGCCAGCGGTGAACTGGGGTCCTATGAACAGTAC.

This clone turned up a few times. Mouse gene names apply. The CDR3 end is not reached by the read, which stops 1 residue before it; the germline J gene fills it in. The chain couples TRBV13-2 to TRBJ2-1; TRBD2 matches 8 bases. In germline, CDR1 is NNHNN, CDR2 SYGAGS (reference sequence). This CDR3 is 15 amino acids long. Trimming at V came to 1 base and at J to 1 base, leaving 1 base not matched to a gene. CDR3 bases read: TGTGCCAGCGGTGATATGGGGGGGAACTATGCTGAGCAGTTC. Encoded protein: CASGDMGGNYAEQF. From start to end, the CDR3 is CASGDMGGNYAEQFF.

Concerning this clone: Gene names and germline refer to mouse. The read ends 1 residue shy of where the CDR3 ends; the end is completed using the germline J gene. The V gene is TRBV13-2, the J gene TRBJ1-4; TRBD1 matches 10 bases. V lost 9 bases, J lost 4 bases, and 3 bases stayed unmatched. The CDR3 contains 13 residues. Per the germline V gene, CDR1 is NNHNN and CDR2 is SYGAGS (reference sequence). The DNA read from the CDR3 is TGTGCCACCGGGACAGGGGTCAACGAAAGATTATTT. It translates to CATGTGVNERLF. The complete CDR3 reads CATGTGVNERLFF.

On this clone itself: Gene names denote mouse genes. CDR3: CSSSQSGWAQDTQYF. The sequenced part of the CDR3 DNA is TGCTCCAGCAGTCAATCGGGGTGGGCTCAAGACACCCAGTAC. This rearrangement joins TRBV23 to TRBJ2-5. Read coverage stops 1 residue before the CDR3 terminus; the germline J gene supplies the remainder. The CDR3 covers 15 residues. CDR1 and CDR2 from the germline V gene are KGHTA and FQNQQP.

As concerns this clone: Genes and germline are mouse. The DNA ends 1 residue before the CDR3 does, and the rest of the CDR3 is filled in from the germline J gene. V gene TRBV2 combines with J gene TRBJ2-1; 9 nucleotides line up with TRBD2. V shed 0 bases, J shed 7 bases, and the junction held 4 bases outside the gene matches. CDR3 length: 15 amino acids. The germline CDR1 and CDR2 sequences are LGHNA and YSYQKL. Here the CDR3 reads CASSQEGTGRAEQFF. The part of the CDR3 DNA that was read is TGTGCCAGCAGCCAAGAGGGGACTGGGCGAGCTGAGCAGTTC.

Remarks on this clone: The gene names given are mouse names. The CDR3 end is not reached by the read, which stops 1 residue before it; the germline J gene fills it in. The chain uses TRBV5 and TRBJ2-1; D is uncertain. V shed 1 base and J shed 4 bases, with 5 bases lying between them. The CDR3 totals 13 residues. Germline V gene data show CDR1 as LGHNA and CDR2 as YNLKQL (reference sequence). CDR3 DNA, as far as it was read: TGTGCCAGCAGCCAAGGACAATATGCTGAGCAGTTC. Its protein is CASSQGQYAEQF. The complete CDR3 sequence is CASSQGQYAEQFF.

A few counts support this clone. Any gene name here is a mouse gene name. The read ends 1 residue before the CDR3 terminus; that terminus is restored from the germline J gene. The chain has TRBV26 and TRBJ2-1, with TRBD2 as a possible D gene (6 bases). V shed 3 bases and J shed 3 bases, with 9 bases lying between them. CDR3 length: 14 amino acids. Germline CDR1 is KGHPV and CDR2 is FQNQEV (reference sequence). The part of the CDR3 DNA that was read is TGTGCCAGCAGTCTCGACTGGTCCTATGCTGAGCAGTTC. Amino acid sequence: CASSLDWSYAEQF. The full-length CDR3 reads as CASSLDWSYAEQFF.

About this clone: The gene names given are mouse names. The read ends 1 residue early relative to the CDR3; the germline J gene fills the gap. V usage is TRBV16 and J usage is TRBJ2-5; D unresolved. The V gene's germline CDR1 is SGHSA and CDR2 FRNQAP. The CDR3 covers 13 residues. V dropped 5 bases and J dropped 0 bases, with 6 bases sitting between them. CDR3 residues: CASSLTNQDTQYF. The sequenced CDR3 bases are TGTGCAAGCAGCCTCACTAACCAAGACACCCAGTAC.

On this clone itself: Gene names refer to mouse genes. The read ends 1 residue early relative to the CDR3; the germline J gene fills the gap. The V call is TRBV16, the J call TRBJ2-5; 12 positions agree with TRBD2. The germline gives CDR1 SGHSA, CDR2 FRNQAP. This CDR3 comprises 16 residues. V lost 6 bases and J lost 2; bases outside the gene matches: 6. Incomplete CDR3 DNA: TGTGCAAGCAGTCCTCGGACTGGGGGGGTCCAAGACACCCAGTAC. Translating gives CASSPRTGGVQDTQY. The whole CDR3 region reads CASSPRTGGVQDTQYF.

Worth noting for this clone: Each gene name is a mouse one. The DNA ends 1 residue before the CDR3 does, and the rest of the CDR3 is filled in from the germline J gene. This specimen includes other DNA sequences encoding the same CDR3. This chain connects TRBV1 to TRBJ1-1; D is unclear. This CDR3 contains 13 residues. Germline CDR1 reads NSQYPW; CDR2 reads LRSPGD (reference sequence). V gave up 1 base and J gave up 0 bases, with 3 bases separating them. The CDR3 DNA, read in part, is TGCACCTGCAGTGCAGGCCAGAACACAGAAGTCTTC. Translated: CTCSAGQNTEVF. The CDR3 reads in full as CTCSAGQNTEVFF.

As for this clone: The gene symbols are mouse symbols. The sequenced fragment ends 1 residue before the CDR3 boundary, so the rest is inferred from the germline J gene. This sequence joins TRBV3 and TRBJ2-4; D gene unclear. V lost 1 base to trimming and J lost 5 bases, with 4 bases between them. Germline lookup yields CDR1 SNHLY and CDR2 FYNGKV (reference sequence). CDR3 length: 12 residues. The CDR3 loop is CASSLERNTLYF. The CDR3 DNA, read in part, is TGTGCCAGCAGCTTAGAGAGAAACACCTTGTAC.

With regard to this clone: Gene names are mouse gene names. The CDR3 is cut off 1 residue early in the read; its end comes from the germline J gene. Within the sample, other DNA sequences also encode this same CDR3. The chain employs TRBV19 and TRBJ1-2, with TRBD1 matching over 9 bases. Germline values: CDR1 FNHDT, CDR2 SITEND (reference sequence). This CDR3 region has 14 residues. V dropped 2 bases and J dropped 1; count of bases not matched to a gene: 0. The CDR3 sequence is CASSMGQGNSDYTF. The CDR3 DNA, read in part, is TGTGCCAGCAGTATGGGACAGGGAAACTCCGACTACACC.

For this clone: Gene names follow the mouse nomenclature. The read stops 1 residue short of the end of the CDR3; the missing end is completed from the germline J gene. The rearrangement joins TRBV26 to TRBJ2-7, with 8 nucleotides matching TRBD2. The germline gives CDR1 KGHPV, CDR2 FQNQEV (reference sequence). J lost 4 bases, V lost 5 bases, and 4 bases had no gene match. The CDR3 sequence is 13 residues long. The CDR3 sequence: CASSTGGLYEQYF. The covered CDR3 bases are TGTGCCAGCAGTACTGGGGGTCTATATGAACAGTAC.

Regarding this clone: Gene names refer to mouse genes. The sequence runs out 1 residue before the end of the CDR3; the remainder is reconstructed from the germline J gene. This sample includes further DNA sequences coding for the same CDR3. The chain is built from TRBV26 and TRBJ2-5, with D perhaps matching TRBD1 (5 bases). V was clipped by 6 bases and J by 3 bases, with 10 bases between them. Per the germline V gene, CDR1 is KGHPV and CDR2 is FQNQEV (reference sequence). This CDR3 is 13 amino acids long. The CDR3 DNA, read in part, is TGTGCCAGCAGCCGACAGAATCAAGACACCCAGTAC. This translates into CASSRQNQDTQY. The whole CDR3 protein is CASSRQNQDTQYF.

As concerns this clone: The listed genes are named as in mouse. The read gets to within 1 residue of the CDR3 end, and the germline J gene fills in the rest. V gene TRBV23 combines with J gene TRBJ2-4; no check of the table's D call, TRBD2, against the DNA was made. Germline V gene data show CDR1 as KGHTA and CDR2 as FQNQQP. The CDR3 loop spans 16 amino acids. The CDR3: CSSSQRGGAGQNTLYF. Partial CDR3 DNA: TGCTCCAGCAGTCAAAGGGGGGGCGCGGGTCAAAACACCTTGTAC.